Each of the 24 T cell receptor beta chains below was sequenced from the same sample in a study of blood T cells in healthy people across ages. Sample-barcoded 5' priming and a J-beta primer mix drove a second PCR of about 6 to 12 cycles. From the 5' RACE reads, TCRdb called clonotypes with MiXCR, one entry per CDR3 protein. The data contain 1 million or so distinct CDR3 sequences, more than 35% of them singletons. Sequenced sample: blood. All receptors derive from a woman aged 55-69 years in good health.

The chain carries TRBV11-3 and TRBJ2-3, with 9 bases identical to TRBD1. Trimming cost V 5 bases and J 4 bases; bases outside gene matches: 10. This CDR3 is built from 16 residues. Germline CDR1 reads SGHNT; CDR2 reads YENEEA. CDR3 sequence (DNA): TGTGCCAGCAGCATCGGGGGACAGGGAAACTCAGATACGCAGTATTTT. Translating it yields CASSIGGQGNSDTQYF.

About this clonotype: A much larger clone differs from this one at a single base, so this may be a read error. V and J are TRBV20-1 and TRBJ2-3; 8 positions match TRBD2. Germline V CDR1 and CDR2: DFQATT, SNEGSKA (reference sequence). CDR3 length equals 13 residues. The DNA for the CDR3 is TGCAGTGCCCAGCGGGAGAGGGCAGATACGGAGTATTTT. Protein product: CSAQRERADTEYF.

This clonotype was detected a few times. This rearrangement joins TRBV20-1 to TRBJ2-1, with TRBD2 identical over 9 bases. V lost 1 base, J lost 13 bases, and 5 bases stayed unmatched. The CDR3 contains 12 residues. CDR1 DFQATT and CDR2 SNEGSKA come from the germline V gene (reference sequence). CDR3 amino acids: CSARAPSGVQFF. The CDR3 DNA sequence: TGCAGTGCTAGAGCCCCTAGCGGGGTCCAGTTCTTC.

This clonotype was counted at least ten times. The chain carries TRBV10-3 and TRBJ2-7; the match to TRBD2 covers 10 bases. Germline CDR1 is ENHRY and CDR2 is SYGVKD. The CDR3 spans 14 residues. With V trimmed by 8 bases and J by 6 bases, 10 bases remained unmatched. This CDR3 reads CAISGLAAPAEQYF. CDR3 bases: TGTGCCATCTCAGGACTAGCGGCCCCTGCCGAGCAGTACTTC.

This clonotype was counted a few times. CDR3 DNA sequence: TGTGCCAGCAGTTTAAGAGGCGGGACAGGGGGCCACGAGCAGTACTTC. This gives the protein CASSLRGGTGGHEQYF. The chain combines TRBV28 with TRBJ2-7, with 12 bases identical to TRBD1. Germline-derived CDR1 and CDR2 are MDHEN and SYDVKM. CDR3 size: 16 residues. The trim removed 2 bases at V and 5 bases at J, leaving 7 bases unmatched.

Comments on this clonotype: One junction end disagrees with the germline gene, perhaps due to a read error. This chain links TRBV4-1 with TRBJ2-7, with 14 nucleotides matching TRBD2. Germline V gene lookup returns CDR1 MGHRA and CDR2 YSYEKL. There are 17 residues in the CDR3. Here the CDR3 reads CASGHPRGTSGSHEQYF. CDR3 sequence (DNA): TGCGCCAGCGGCCATCCCCGGGGGACTAGCGGGAGCCACGAGCAGTACTTC.

This clonotype was counted only a few times. V and J are TRBV20-1 and TRBJ2-7; possibly TRBD1 for D (6 bases). This CDR3 spans 14 amino acids. Germline assignment: CDR1 DFQATT and CDR2 SNEGSKA (reference sequence). Trimming removed 6 bases from V and 2 bases from J, with 17 bases in between. CDR3 sequence reads: CSAEGVEVTYEQYF. The CDR3 DNA is TGCAGTGCAGAGGGGGTGGAGGTCACCTACGAGCAGTACTTC.

The chain is built from TRBV20-1 and TRBJ2-1; 7 bases are a match to TRBD2. This CDR3 spans 15 amino acids. J lost 7 bases, V lost 3 bases, and 12 bases had no gene match. CDR1 and CDR2 (germline): DFQATT, SNEGSKA (reference sequence). The CDR3 DNA reads TGCAGTGCTAGCTGGAGGGAGGGTACTGCGAATGAGCAGTTCTTC. It translates to CSASWREGTANEQFF.

The chain employs TRBV7-9 and TRBJ1-1; 7 bases agree with TRBD1. Germline trimming cut 3 bases from V and 2 bases from J; bases unmatched to any gene: 6. Germline V gene sequence: CDR1 SEHNR, CDR2 FQNEAQ (reference sequence). The CDR3 has 15 residues. CDR3 protein: CASSFRDSYNTEAFF. DNA for the CDR3: TGTGCCAGCAGCTTCCGGGACAGCTATAACACTGAAGCTTTCTTT.

In this sample, this clonotype turned up many times. The V gene is TRBV27, the J gene TRBJ2-7; D could derive from TRBD1 or TRBD2 (5 bases each). Germline CDR1 and CDR2: MNHEY and SMNVEV (reference sequence). CDR3 length: 14 amino acids. The V gene lost 6 bases and the J gene lost 6 bases, with 18 bases spanning the gap. The CDR3 DNA sequence: TGTGCCAGCAGAGGGACGAATCGATATGGCGAGCAGTACTTC. This sequence encodes CASRGTNRYGEQYF.

The V gene is TRBV7-8, the J gene TRBJ2-3; 13 nucleotides agree with TRBD2. This CDR3 spans 18 amino acids. The junction had 8 bases not matched to a gene; V was cut back by 5 bases and J by 0 bases. CDR1 and CDR2 (germline): SGHVS, FQNEAQ. CDR3 sequence: CASSRTTSGRTSTDTQYF. In DNA form, the CDR3 reads TGTGCCAGCAGCCGAACGACTAGCGGGAGGACAAGCACAGATACGCAGTATTTT.

In this sample, this clonotype turned up a few times. V usage is TRBV27 and J usage is TRBJ1-2; no definite D call. CDR3 length equals 13 residues. Germline V CDR1 and CDR2: MNHEY, SMNVEV (reference sequence). V shed 5 bases and J shed 7 bases, with 14 bases lying between them. The CDR3 reads CASSPSGVRGYTF. Here the CDR3 DNA reads TGTGCCAGCAGTCCGAGCGGGGTACGTGGCTACACCTTC.

This chain uses TRBV25-1 with TRBJ2-5, with D perhaps matching TRBD1 (5 bases). The J call is doubtful: the DNA matches TRBJ2-1 better. CDR3 size: 13 residues. The V gene's germline CDR1 is MGHDK and CDR2 SYGVNS. The CDR3 protein is CASSRQGQETQFF. The CDR3 region has the DNA TGTGCCAGCAGTCGGCAGGGCCAAGAGACCCAGTTCTTC.

The CDR3 sequence is CASSPIRTSGSVGKETQYF. DNA of the CDR3: TGTGCCAGCAGTCCTATAAGGACTAGCGGGAGTGTGGGAAAAGAGACCCAGTACTTC. The rearrangement links TRBV28 to TRBJ2-5; 13 nucleotides line up with TRBD2. The ends lost 5 bases at V and 3 bases at J; junction bases unmatched: 15. Germline V gene data show CDR1 as MDHEN and CDR2 as SYDVKM. The CDR3 has 19 amino acids. Combining the CDR3 with reference TRBV28 and TRBJ2-5 gives the whole variable domain DVKVTQSSRYLVKRTGEKVFLECVQDMDHENMFWYRQDPGLGLRLIYFSYDVKMKEKGDIPEGYSVSREKKERFSLILESASTNQTSMYLCASSPIRTSGSVGKETQYFGPGTRLLVL.

CDR3 in amino acids: CASSSRTPKWDTQYF. In nucleotides, the CDR3 is TGTGCCAGCAGCTCCCGGACCCCTAAGTGGGATACGCAGTATTTT. The chain uses TRBV7-2 and TRBJ2-3, with D unresolved. The CDR3 is made up of 15 amino acids. Germline CDR1 is SGHTA and CDR2 is FQGNSA. V was pared by 4 bases and J by 6 bases, with 17 bases between.

This sequence joins TRBV20-1 and TRBJ1-4; D is unclear. Germline loops: CDR1 DFQATT, CDR2 SNEGSKA (reference sequence). This CDR3 contains 15 residues. Trimming stripped 0 bases from V and 6 bases from J, with 14 bases between. The CDR3 coding sequence is TGCAGTGCTAGAGAGGTGGCTGCCGTGGATGAAAAACTGTTTTTT. It encodes CSAREVAAVDEKLFF.

The chain couples TRBV6-6 to TRBJ1-2; no clear D gene. Trimming took off 6 bases at V and 8 bases at J, with 7 bases between the two ends. The CDR3 has 10 residues. The germline gives CDR1 MNHNY, CDR2 SVGAGI (reference sequence). CDR3 in DNA: TGTGCCAGCAGAAGGGAGGGCTACACCTTC. This gives the protein CASRREGYTF.

This clonotype was seen only a few times. The chain has TRBV20-1 and TRBJ2-3; 11 bases fit TRBD2. Germline-derived CDR1 and CDR2 are DFQATT and SNEGSKA (reference sequence). V lost 3 bases, J lost 4 bases, and 6 bases stayed unmatched. This CDR3 region has 15 residues. This CDR3 is CSASGASGRSDTQYF. In nucleotides, the CDR3 is TGCAGTGCTAGTGGGGCTAGCGGGAGGTCAGATACGCAGTATTTT.

This clonotype was observed many times. The chain links TRBV28 to TRBJ2-7; unclear D gene. This CDR3 has 12 amino acids. CDR1 MDHEN and CDR2 SYDVKM come from the germline V gene. Trimming removed 3 bases from V and 2 bases from J, with 5 bases in between. CDR3 in DNA: TGTGCCAGCAGTTTCGGTACCTACGAGCAGTACTTC. It codes for CASSFGTYEQYF.

CDR3 in DNA: TGTGCCAGCTCACCACTAACCGGGCACAGCTCCTACGAGCAGTACTTC. Translation gives CASSPLTGHSSYEQYF. The chain joins TRBV18 to TRBJ2-7; no firm D call. Germline-derived CDR1 and CDR2 are KGHSH and LQKENI. CDR3 length equals 16 residues. With 1 base removed from V and 0 bases from J, the gap between germline ends came to 13 bases.

This clonotype was seen at least ten times. The CDR3 nucleotides are TGTGCCAGCAGTCGGAGTAAAGAGACCCAGTACTTC. Protein: CASSRSKETQYF. The chain is built from TRBV28 and TRBJ2-5; D is uncertain. This CDR3 is built from 12 residues. The V and J ends lost 5 bases and 3 bases respectively, with 7 bases between them. CDR1 and CDR2 (germline): MDHEN, SYDVKM.

The V call is TRBV20-1, the J call TRBJ2-3; 9 bases match TRBD2. The V segment lost 6 bases and the J segment 5 bases; nucleotides outside the gene matches: 6. The CDR3 has 13 residues. CDR1 and CDR2 from the germline V gene are DFQATT and SNEGSKA (reference sequence). CDR3 loop: CSAAGGPIDTQYF. In DNA form, the CDR3 reads TGCAGTGCGGCGGGAGGGCCCATAGATACGCAGTATTTT.

This clonotype was seen more than once but under ten times. The chain has TRBV6-6 and TRBJ2-7; the match to TRBD2 covers 9 bases. Germline trimming cut 0 bases from V and 7 bases from J; bases unmatched to any gene: 13. Germline loops: CDR1 MNHNY, CDR2 SVGAGI (reference sequence). This CDR3 spans 17 amino acids. Here the CDR3 DNA reads TGTGCCAGCAGTTACTCGGGGATAGCGGGAGTTTACAATGAGCAGTACTTC. This sequence encodes CASSYSGIAGVYNEQYF.

This clonotype has a single count. The chain has TRBV6-2 or TRBV6-3 and TRBJ2-1; tentatively, D is TRBD1 (5 bases). Germline V gene lookup returns CDR1 MNHEY and CDR2 SVGEGT. Trimming took off 2 bases at V and 3 bases at J, with 11 bases between the two ends. This CDR3 is built from 15 residues. The CDR3 reads CASSYRAQGYNEQFF. The CDR3 nucleotides read TGTGCCAGCAGTTACCGGGCGCAGGGCTACAATGAGCAGTTCTTC.